This TCR beta chain derives from a study of control samples from healthy donors and cancer patients. This CDR3 spans 14 amino acids. Trimming removed 6 bases from V and 1 base from J, with 11 bases in between. Germline V lookup: CDR1 MNHEY, CDR2 SVGEGT. Some clones are missing from TCRdb's copy, which holds only in-frame ones; the method was immunoSEQ multiplex PCR. The sample has fewer than 200,000 clones; roughly 95% are singletons. The chain joins TRBV6-2 or TRBV6-3 to TRBJ2-3; D gene unclear. The receptor was isolated from a woman aged 60-75 years in good health. The sample was blood. CDR3 region: CASSPAVGTDTQYF. In DNA, the CDR3 is TGTGCCAGCAGCCCCGCCGTCGGCACAGATACGCAGTATTTT.